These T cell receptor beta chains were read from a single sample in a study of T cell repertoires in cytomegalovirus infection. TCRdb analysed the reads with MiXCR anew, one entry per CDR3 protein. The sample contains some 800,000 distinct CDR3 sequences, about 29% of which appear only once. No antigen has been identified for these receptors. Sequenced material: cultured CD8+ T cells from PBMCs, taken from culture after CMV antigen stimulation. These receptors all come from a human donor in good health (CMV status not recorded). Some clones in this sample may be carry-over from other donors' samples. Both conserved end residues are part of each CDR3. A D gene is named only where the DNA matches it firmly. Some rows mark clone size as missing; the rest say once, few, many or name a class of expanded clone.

cdr3_nt: TGTGCCAGCAGTCCTAATGGGGGGAGAGCTTTCTTT; cdr3_aa: CASSPNGGRAFF; v_call: TRBV7-9; clone_size: few; d_call: .; j_call: TRBJ1-1
cdr3_nt: TGTGCTAGTGGTCCAGAAGCCGACAGGGAAGAGACCCAGTACTTC; cdr3_aa: CASGPEADREETQYF; v_call: TRBV12-5; clone_size: few; d_call: TRBD1; j_call: TRBJ2-5
cdr3_nt: TGTGCCAGCAGCCCATCGACAGGGGGCTACCTCAATGAGCAGTTCTTC; cdr3_aa: CASSPSTGGYLNEQFF; v_call: TRBV7-9; clone_size: few; d_call: TRBD1; j_call: TRBJ2-1
cdr3_nt: TGTGCCAGCAGCCAGGAGCAGTGGAGTCTTAATCAGCCCCAGCATTTT; cdr3_aa: CASSQEQWSLNQPQHF; v_call: TRBV6-2/TRBV6-3; clone_size: .; d_call: .; j_call: TRBJ1-5
cdr3_nt: TGTGCCATCAGACAGGACAGGGGCCCTAATCAGCCCCAGCATTTT; cdr3_aa: CAIRQDRGPNQPQHF; v_call: TRBV10-3; clone_size: few; d_call: TRBD1; j_call: TRBJ1-5
cdr3_nt: TGTGCCAGCAGCCAAGAGGTCGGGAACAATGAGCAGTTCTTC; cdr3_aa: CASSQEVGNNEQFF; v_call: TRBV14; clone_size: .; d_call: .; j_call: TRBJ2-1
cdr3_nt: TGTGCCAGCAGTTACGGGGGACAGGGGGCTGGAGAGACCCAGTACTTC; cdr3_aa: CASSYGGQGAGETQYF; v_call: TRBV6-5; clone_size: .; d_call: TRBD1; j_call: TRBJ2-5
cdr3_nt: TGTGCCAGCAGCTCAGGGGATTCCAGACAGCCCCAGCATTTT; cdr3_aa: CASSSGDSRQPQHF; v_call: TRBV7-9; clone_size: few; d_call: .; j_call: TRBJ1-5
cdr3_nt: TGTGCCAGCAGCGCCCCTGGTCCCTATGGCTACACCTTC; cdr3_aa: CASSAPGPYGYTF; v_call: TRBV11-1; clone_size: .; d_call: .; j_call: TRBJ1-2
cdr3_nt: TGTGCCAGCAGTTACGGGACAGAAAAGATCGGGGGCTACACCTTC; cdr3_aa: CASSYGTEKIGGYTF; v_call: TRBV6-5; clone_size: .; d_call: TRBD1; j_call: TRBJ1-2
cdr3_nt: TGTGCCAGCAGCGTCTCCGGGATTACGAACACCGGGGAGCTGTTTTTT; cdr3_aa: CASSVSGITNTGELFF; v_call: TRBV7-6; clone_size: .; d_call: .; j_call: TRBJ2-2
cdr3_nt: TGCGCCAGCAGCCAAGTGGACAGCGGGAACACTGAAGCTTTCTTT; cdr3_aa: CASSQVDSGNTEAFF; v_call: TRBV4-1; clone_size: .; d_call: .; j_call: TRBJ1-1
cdr3_nt: TGTGCCAGGAGCTTGACCCGCAATGAGCAGTTCTTC; cdr3_aa: CARSLTRNEQFF; v_call: TRBV5-6; clone_size: .; d_call: .; j_call: TRBJ2-1
cdr3_nt: TGCGCCAGCAGCCAAGACAGAGCTAAGAATTCACCCCTCCACTTT; cdr3_aa: CASSQDRAKNSPLHF; v_call: TRBV4-3; clone_size: .; d_call: .; j_call: TRBJ1-6
cdr3_nt: TGCGCCAGCAGCCACCGGGGGACAGGGTGGACCCCCTACAATGAGCAGTTCTTC; cdr3_aa: CASSHRGTGWTPYNEQFF; v_call: TRBV4-1; clone_size: .; d_call: TRBD1; j_call: TRBJ2-1
cdr3_nt: TGTGCCAGCAGCTTACTGGGCTACTCCTACAATGAGCAGTTCTTC; cdr3_aa: CASSLLGYSYNEQFF; v_call: TRBV7-9; clone_size: many; d_call: .; j_call: TRBJ2-1
cdr3_nt: TGTGCCAGCAGTTTAGTTTCAGGGAATAATTCACCCCTCCACTTT; cdr3_aa: CASSLVSGNNSPLHF; v_call: TRBV27; clone_size: few; d_call: .; j_call: TRBJ1-6
cdr3_nt: TGTGCCACCAGTGATTTCAGGGGAAGCTCTGGGGCCAACGTCCTGACTTTC; cdr3_aa: CATSDFRGSSGANVLTF; v_call: TRBV24-1; clone_size: .; d_call: .; j_call: TRBJ2-6
cdr3_nt: TGTGCCAGCAGCGAAGGGACAGGGATGATGTCAAACAATTCACCCCTCCACTTT; cdr3_aa: CASSEGTGMMSNNSPLHF; v_call: TRBV5-4; clone_size: .; d_call: TRBD1; j_call: TRBJ1-6
cdr3_nt: TGTGCCAGCAGTTACGAACAGGGGACCGGGAGCAATCAGCCCCAGCATTTT; cdr3_aa: CASSYEQGTGSNQPQHF; v_call: TRBV6-8; clone_size: .; d_call: TRBD1; j_call: TRBJ1-5
cdr3_nt: TGTGCCAGCAGTCCTGGGACAGCTGAACCTGAAGCTTTCTTT; cdr3_aa: CASSPGTAEPEAFF; v_call: TRBV6-6; clone_size: .; d_call: TRBD1; j_call: TRBJ1-1
cdr3_nt: TGTGCCAGCAGTCATCTCGGCGGGGCGGCGTCAAATGAGCAGTTCTTC; cdr3_aa: CASSHLGGAASNEQFF; v_call: TRBV27; clone_size: medium-sized; d_call: .; j_call: TRBJ2-1
cdr3_nt: TGTGCCAGCAGTGACGGAGCGGGGGGGCGAGCAGATACGCAGTATTTT; cdr3_aa: CASSDGAGGRADTQYF; v_call: TRBV6-4; clone_size: few; d_call: TRBD2; j_call: TRBJ2-3
cdr3_nt: TGTGCCAGCAGTTTTGGTTGGGGGGGGTCCTACAATGAGCAGTTCTTC; cdr3_aa: CASSFGWGGSYNEQFF; v_call: TRBV12-3/TRBV12-4; clone_size: .; d_call: TRBD2; j_call: TRBJ2-1
cdr3_nt: TGTGCCAGCAGCGGGACAGCCCGCACAGATACGCAGTATTTT; cdr3_aa: CASSGTARTDTQYF; v_call: TRBV27; clone_size: .; d_call: TRBD1; j_call: TRBJ2-3
cdr3_nt: TGTGCCAATACGCAGGACAGGGGGCTGTTGGCTTTCTTT; cdr3_aa: CANTQDRGLLAFF; v_call: TRBV19; clone_size: .; d_call: TRBD1; j_call: TRBJ1-1
cdr3_nt: TGTGCCAGCAGTGGGTCATTTCAGAAGGGGGCTTTCTTT; cdr3_aa: CASSGSFQKGAFF; v_call: TRBV2; clone_size: .; d_call: .; j_call: TRBJ1-1
cdr3_nt: TGTGCCAGCAGCTCAAACACTCGGGGGACAGGGATGACTTCACCCCTCCACTTT; cdr3_aa: CASSSNTRGTGMTSPLHF; v_call: TRBV9; clone_size: few; d_call: TRBD1; j_call: TRBJ1-6
cdr3_nt: TGTGCCAGCAGCGATACCGCAGGGCCCCAGCCCCCCTACAATGAGCAGTTCTTC; cdr3_aa: CASSDTAGPQPPYNEQFF; v_call: TRBV7-9; clone_size: .; d_call: .; j_call: TRBJ2-1
cdr3_nt: TGCAGCGTACCCACGACAGTTACAGATACGCAGTATTTT; cdr3_aa: CSVPTTVTDTQYF; v_call: TRBV29-1; clone_size: .; d_call: .; j_call: TRBJ2-3
cdr3_nt: TGCAGTGCTAGTGCCGCGGGGGGGCTCTCCTACGAGCAGTACTTC; cdr3_aa: CSASAAGGLSYEQYF; v_call: TRBV20-1; clone_size: few; d_call: TRBD2; j_call: TRBJ2-7
cdr3_nt: TGTGCCGCTAGGACAGAAGTGGGCTACACCTTC; cdr3_aa: CAARTEVGYTF; v_call: TRBV10-3; clone_size: .; d_call: .; j_call: TRBJ1-2
cdr3_nt: TGTGCCAGCAGTCCCATGGGGGCCCCAGATACGCAGTATTTT; cdr3_aa: CASSPMGAPDTQYF; v_call: TRBV6-5; clone_size: few; d_call: .; j_call: TRBJ2-3
cdr3_nt: TGCGCCACCTCCCGGACACAAAACACCGGGGAGCTGTTTTTT; cdr3_aa: CATSRTQNTGELFF; v_call: TRBV4-1; clone_size: .; d_call: .; j_call: TRBJ2-2
cdr3_nt: TGTGCCAGCACCCACCCCTGGGGCAGCGGTAACTATGGCTACACCTTC; cdr3_aa: CASTHPWGSGNYGYTF; v_call: TRBV28; clone_size: .; d_call: .; j_call: TRBJ1-2
cdr3_nt: TGTGCCAGCAGCAAACAGGGAAGACAAGAGACCCAGTACTTC; cdr3_aa: CASSKQGRQETQYF; v_call: TRBV7-9; clone_size: few; d_call: .; j_call: TRBJ2-5